The T cell receptor beta chain described here comes from a study of blood T cell repertoires in COVID-19. At the level of the study: T cells, B-cell-depleted T cells, or PBMCs supplied cDNA or gDNA.

Generated by immunoSEQ multiplex PCR, the TCRdb table keeps only in-frame clones and is missing some. The data contain about 130,000 clones, roughly 87% of them singletons. Trimming cost V 0 bases and J 2 bases, with 7 bases left between them. The CDR3 consists of 14 residues. CDR1 and CDR2 (germline): SGDLS, YYNGEE. Sequenced: peripheral blood. V gene TRBV9 combines with J gene TRBJ2-3; possible D gene TRBD1, 6 bases. The TCR sequence derives from an elderly man with active or convalescent COVID-19. The CDR3 loop reads CASSVGTATDTQYF. Here the CDR3 DNA reads TGTGCCAGCAGCGTAGGGACAGCCACAGATACGCAGTATTTT.